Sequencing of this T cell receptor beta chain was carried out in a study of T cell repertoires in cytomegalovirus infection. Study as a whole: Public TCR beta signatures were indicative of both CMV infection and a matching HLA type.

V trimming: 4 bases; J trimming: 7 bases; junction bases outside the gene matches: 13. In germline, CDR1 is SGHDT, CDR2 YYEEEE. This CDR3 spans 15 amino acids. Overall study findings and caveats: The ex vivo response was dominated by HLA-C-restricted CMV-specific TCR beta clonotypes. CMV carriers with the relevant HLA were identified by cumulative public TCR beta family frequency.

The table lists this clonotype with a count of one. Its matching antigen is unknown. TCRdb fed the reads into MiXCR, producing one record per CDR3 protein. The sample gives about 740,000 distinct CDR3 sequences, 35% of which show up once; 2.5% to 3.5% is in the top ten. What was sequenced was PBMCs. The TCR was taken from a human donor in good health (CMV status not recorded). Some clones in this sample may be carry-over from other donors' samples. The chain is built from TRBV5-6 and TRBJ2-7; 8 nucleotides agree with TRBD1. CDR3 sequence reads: CASSPGDRGFREQYF. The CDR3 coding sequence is TGTGCCAGCAGCCCCGGCGACAGGGGCTTTCGGGAGCAGTACTTC.